Here is one T cell receptor beta chain with its context. Its antigen is unknown. This record comes from a study of human T cells and chemical hapten exposure. Study-level background: 2% DPC was applied to roughly 2 cm by roughly 2 cm of upper inner arm skin for sensitization. Whole-study results and caveats: PT1 expanded TCR counts correlated positively with patch test score.

Time point defined: pre-sensitization, week 0. Treatment noted: therapeutic diphenylcyclopropenone sensitization with weekly scalp DPC. After removal of 3 bases from V and 1 base from J, the junction contained 8 bases not matched to a gene. This CDR3 has 16 residues. CDR1 and CDR2 (germline): DFQATT, SNEGSKA (reference sequence). MiXCR was run by TCRdb on the RACE reads, yielding one entry per CDR3 protein. The sample carries tens of thousands of distinct CDR3 sequences, approximately 10% recorded once. The specimen was whole blood, collected in connection with sensitization to the hapten diphenylcyclopropenone (DPC). The clonotype originates from a woman in her thirties or forties with alopecia areata. Some clones in this sample may be carry-over from other donors' samples. This chain connects TRBV20-1 to TRBJ2-7; TRBD2 matches 11 bases. CDR3 in amino acids: CSASRSGGARSYEQYF. The CDR3 DNA reads as TGCAGTGCTAGTCGTAGCGGGGGGGCACGGTCCTACGAGCAGTACTTC.